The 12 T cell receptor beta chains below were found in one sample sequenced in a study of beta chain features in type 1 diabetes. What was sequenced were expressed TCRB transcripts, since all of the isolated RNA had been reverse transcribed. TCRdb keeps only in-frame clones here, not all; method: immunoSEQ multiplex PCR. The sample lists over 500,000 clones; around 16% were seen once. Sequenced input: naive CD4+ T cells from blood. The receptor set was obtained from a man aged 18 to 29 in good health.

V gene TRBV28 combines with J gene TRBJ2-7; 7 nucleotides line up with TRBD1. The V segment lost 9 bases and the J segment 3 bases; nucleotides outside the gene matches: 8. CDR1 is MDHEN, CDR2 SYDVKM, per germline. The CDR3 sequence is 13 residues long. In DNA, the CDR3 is TGTGCCAGTTTGCATCGACAGGGCTACGAGCAGTACTTC. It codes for CASLHRQGYEQYF.

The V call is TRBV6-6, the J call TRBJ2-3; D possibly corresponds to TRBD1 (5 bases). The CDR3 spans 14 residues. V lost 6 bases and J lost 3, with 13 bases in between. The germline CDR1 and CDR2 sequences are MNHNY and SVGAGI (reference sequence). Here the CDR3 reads CASRGLSGTDTQYF. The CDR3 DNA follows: TGTGCCAGCAGGGGGCTTTCCGGGACAGATACGCAGTATTTT.

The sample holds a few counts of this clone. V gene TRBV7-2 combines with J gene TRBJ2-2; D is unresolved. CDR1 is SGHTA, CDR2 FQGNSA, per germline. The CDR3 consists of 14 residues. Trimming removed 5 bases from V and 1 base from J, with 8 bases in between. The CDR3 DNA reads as TGTGCCAGCAGCACGAGCAGGAACACCGGGGAGCTGTTTTTT. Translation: CASSTSRNTGELFF.

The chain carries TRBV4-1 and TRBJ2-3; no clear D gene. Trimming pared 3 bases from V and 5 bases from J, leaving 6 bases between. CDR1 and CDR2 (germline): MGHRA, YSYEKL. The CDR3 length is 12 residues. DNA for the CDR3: TGCGCCAGCAGCCACCTGGTAGATACGCAGTATTTT. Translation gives CASSHLVDTQYF.

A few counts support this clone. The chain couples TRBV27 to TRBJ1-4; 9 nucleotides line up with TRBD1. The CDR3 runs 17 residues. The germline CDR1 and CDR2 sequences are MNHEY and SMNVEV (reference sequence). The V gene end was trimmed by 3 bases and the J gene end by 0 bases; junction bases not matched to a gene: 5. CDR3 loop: CASSLETGGSTNEKLFF. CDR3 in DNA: TGTGCCAGCAGTTTGGAGACAGGGGGTTCAACTAATGAAAAACTGTTTTTT.

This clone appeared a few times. In DNA form, the CDR3 reads TGCGCCAGCAGGTCCCCAGGTGCAAATGAGCAGTTCTTC. Its translation: CASRSPGANEQFF. The V gene is TRBV5-1, the J gene TRBJ2-1; unclear D gene. This CDR3 is built from 13 residues. Per germline, CDR1 SGHRS and CDR2 YFSETQ. Trimming stripped 5 bases from V and 7 bases from J, with 13 bases between.

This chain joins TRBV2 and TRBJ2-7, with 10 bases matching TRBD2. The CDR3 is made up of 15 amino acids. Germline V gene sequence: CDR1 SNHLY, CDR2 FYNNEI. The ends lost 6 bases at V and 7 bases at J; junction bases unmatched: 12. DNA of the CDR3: TGTGCCAGCAGGAGGACTAGCGGAAGGGGAGGGGAGCAGTACTTC. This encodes CASRRTSGRGGEQYF.

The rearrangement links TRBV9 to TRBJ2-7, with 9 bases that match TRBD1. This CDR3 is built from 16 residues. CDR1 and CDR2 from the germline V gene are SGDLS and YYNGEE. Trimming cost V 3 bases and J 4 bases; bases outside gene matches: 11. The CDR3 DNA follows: TGTGCCAGCAGCGCGGCCCTAGGGACAGGGATGTACGAGCAGTACTTC. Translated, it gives CASSAALGTGMYEQYF.

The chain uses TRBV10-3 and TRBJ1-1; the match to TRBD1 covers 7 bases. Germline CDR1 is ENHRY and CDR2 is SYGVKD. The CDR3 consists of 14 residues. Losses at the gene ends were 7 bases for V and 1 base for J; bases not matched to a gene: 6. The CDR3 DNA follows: TGTGCCATCAACCCGACAGGGCAGAACACTGAAGCTTTCTTT. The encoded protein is CAINPTGQNTEAFF.

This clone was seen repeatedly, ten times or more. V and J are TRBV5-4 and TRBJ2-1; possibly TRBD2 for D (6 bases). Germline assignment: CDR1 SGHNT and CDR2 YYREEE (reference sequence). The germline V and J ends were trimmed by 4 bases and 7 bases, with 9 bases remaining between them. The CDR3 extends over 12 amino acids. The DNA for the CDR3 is TGTGCCAGCAGCGGCGGGGTTAATGAGCAGTTCTTC. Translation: CASSGGVNEQFF.

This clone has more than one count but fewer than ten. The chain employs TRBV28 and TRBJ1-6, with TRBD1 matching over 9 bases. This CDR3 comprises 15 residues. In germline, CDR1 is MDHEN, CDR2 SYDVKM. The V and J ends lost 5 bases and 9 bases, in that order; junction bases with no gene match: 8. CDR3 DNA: TGTGCCAGCAGTATACGGGACAGGGTACTTTCACCCCTCCACTTT. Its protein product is CASSIRDRVLSPLHF.

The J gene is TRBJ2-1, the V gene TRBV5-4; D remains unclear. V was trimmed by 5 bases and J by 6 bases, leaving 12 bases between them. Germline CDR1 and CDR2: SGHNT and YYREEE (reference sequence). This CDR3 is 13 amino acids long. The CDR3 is CASRAWVGNEQFF. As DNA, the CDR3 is TGTGCCAGCAGAGCTTGGGTGGGCAATGAGCAGTTCTTC.